This TCR beta chain was recorded in a study of T cell responses to AZD1222 COVID-19 vaccine. The CDR3 sequence is 15 residues long. After removal of 3 bases from V and 2 bases from J, the junction contained 5 bases not matched to a gene. Germline assignment: CDR1 KGHSH and CDR2 LQKENI. Generated by immunoSEQ multiplex PCR, the TCRdb table keeps only in-frame clones and is missing some. The sample holds 200,000 or so clones, 80% to 90% seen once. A remark on this clone: The antigen is undetermined.

The study, taken as a whole, reports: At study baseline, merely roughly 6 AZD1222 recipients were seropositive. Donors, mostly white British, included more females; clonal diversity was possibly underestimated.

The rearrangement links TRBV18 to TRBJ2-7; TRBD1 matches 9 bases. This TCR came from an adult in good health. The sequencing here drew on peripheral blood, taken on day 0 of MenACWY control vaccination. The CDR3 nucleotides read TGTGCCAGCTCACCTCGGGACAGGGCAACCTACGAGCAGTACTTC. As protein: CASSPRDRATYEQYF.